Below are 27 T cell receptor beta chains sequenced from a single sample in a study of identical twins. Using its own MiXCR run on the 5' RACE reads, TCRdb lists one record per CDR3 protein. Of just over 450,000 distinct CDR3 sequences listed, approximately 14% were seen once; the top ten hold about 0.52%. These data also featured in a second study, about yellow fever vaccine responses in identical twins.

Material for sequencing was CD4+ T cells sorted from blood. The receptors were gathered from a woman aged 18 to 35 in good health.

This sequence joins TRBV11-2 and TRBJ2-3; 8 bases are shared with TRBD1. Germline V gives CDR1 SGHAT, CDR2 FQNNGV. V lost 5 bases and J lost 2; bases outside the gene matches: 6. The CDR3 has 15 residues. The CDR3 region has the DNA TGTGCCAGCAGCACACGGACAGGGTTCACAGATACGCAGTATTTT. This gives the protein CASSTRTGFTDTQYF.

This clonotype has only a few counts. The chain recombines TRBV12-3 or TRBV12-4 with TRBJ2-4; D gene unclear. This CDR3 spans 13 amino acids. Trimming removed 8 bases at V and 0 bases at J, with 8 bases between. The CDR3 nucleotides are TGTGCCAGCCTCGAACTAGCCAAAAACATTCAGTACTTC. Protein sequence: CASLELAKNIQYF.

V is TRBV29-1 and J is TRBJ2-1; D possibly corresponds to TRBD1 (5 bases). The germline V and J ends were trimmed by 7 bases and 6 bases, with 16 bases remaining between them. The germline gives CDR1 SQVTM, CDR2 ANQGSEA. CDR3 length: 13 amino acids. The CDR3 sequence is CSAAPRVGNEQFF. CDR3 DNA: TGCAGCGCAGCCCCCAGGGTTGGCAATGAGCAGTTCTTC.

The chain uses TRBV14 and TRBJ2-1, with D hard to call. The V end lost 1 base, the J end lost 5 bases, and 6 bases lay between the germline ends. CDR3 length: 13 residues. Germline values: CDR1 SGHDN, CDR2 FVKESK. The CDR3 nucleotides read TGTGCCAGCAGCCAAGTCAGAAACAATGAGCAGTTCTTC. Translating gives CASSQVRNNEQFF.

This clonotype was counted between two and nine times. J is TRBJ2-3 and V is TRBV29-1; TRBD2 matches 7 bases. With 4 bases clipped from V and 2 bases from J, the junction kept 9 bases outside the gene matches. The germline V gene encodes CDR1 SQVTM and CDR2 ANQGSEA. The CDR3 extends over 15 amino acids. The CDR3 reads CSVAGRGADTDTQYF. CDR3 nucleotide sequence: TGCAGCGTTGCGGGGAGGGGCGCTGACACAGATACGCAGTATTTT.

The chain joins TRBV9 to TRBJ2-6, with 9 nucleotides matching TRBD1. Germline V CDR1 and CDR2: SGDLS, YYNGEE. V shed 4 bases and J 2 bases; nucleotides not matched to a gene: 4. This CDR3 has 16 amino acids. The CDR3 nucleotides read TGTGCCAGCAGCCCGACAGGGGGGGCTGGGGCCAACGTCCTGACTTTC. This codes for CASSPTGGAGANVLTF.

The chain couples TRBV7-9 to TRBJ2-1; 8 nucleotides match TRBD1. The germline CDR1 and CDR2 sequences are SEHNR and FQNEAQ (reference sequence). This CDR3 region has 15 residues. Losses at the gene ends were 1 base for V and 4 bases for J; bases not matched to a gene: 3. The CDR3 reads CASSLGRGQYNEQFF. The DNA of the CDR3 is TGTGCCAGCAGCTTAGGCAGGGGGCAATACAATGAGCAGTTCTTC.

The chain couples TRBV6-5 to TRBJ1-5; weak D call: TRBD1 (5 bases). The V gene lost 2 bases and the J gene lost 5 bases, with 10 bases spanning the gap. Germline V gives CDR1 MNHEY, CDR2 SVGAGI. This CDR3 has 14 amino acids. The CDR3 spells CASSYGAPDQPQHF. The CDR3 coding sequence is TGTGCCAGCAGTTACGGGGCCCCCGATCAGCCCCAGCATTTT.

In this sample, this clonotype turned up many times. The rearrangement joins TRBV6-2 or TRBV6-3 to TRBJ2-2; TRBD2 might be the D (5 bases). This CDR3 has 16 residues. The ends were cut back, 6 bases at V and 0 bases at J, with 14 bases in the middle. Germline V gives CDR1 MNHEY, CDR2 SVGEGT. Written as DNA, the CDR3 is TGTGCCAGCAGCTCCCGAGGACTTACGAACACCGGGGAGCTGTTTTTT. Amino acid sequence: CASSSRGLTNTGELFF.

This clonotype was seen only once. The V gene is TRBV6-1, the J gene TRBJ1-6, with TRBD1 matching over 7 bases. V dropped 6 bases and J dropped 9; count of bases not matched to a gene: 5. The CDR3 totals 13 residues. Germline loops: CDR1 MNHNS, CDR2 SASEGT. The CDR3 region is CASSQGVGSPLHF. The CDR3 region has the DNA TGTGCCAGCAGCCAGGGGGTGGGTTCACCCCTCCACTTT.

This clonotype was seen at least ten times. The CDR3 reads CASSFSLGTGVFF. CDR3 DNA: TGTGCCAGCAGTTTCTCCCTGGGGACAGGGGTGTTCTTC. This chain joins TRBV12-3 or TRBV12-4 and TRBJ2-1, with 10 bases identical to TRBD1. The CDR3 spans 13 residues. V was clipped by 3 bases and J by 15 bases; unmatched bases: 8.

The rearrangement links TRBV5-1 to TRBJ2-1, with 14 bases identical to TRBD2. Germline V gene sequence: CDR1 SGHRS, CDR2 YFSETQ. There are 20 residues in the CDR3. With V trimmed by 0 bases and J by 3 bases, 11 bases remained unmatched. CDR3 sequence: CASSLVRLAGGPTGYNEQFF. The DNA of the CDR3 is TGCGCCAGCAGCTTGGTACGACTAGCGGGAGGGCCGACGGGCTACAATGAGCAGTTCTTC.

This clonotype was detected a few times. The chain couples TRBV20-1 to TRBJ1-1, with 7 bases aligning to TRBD1. The length of the CDR3 is 12 residues. The junction had 7 bases not matched to a gene; V was cut back by 6 bases and J by 6 bases. In germline, CDR1 is DFQATT, CDR2 SNEGSKA (reference sequence). The CDR3 sequence is CSAQQGGSEAFF. CDR3 sequence (DNA): TGCAGTGCACAGCAGGGGGGCTCTGAAGCTTTCTTT.

The rearrangement links TRBV6-2 or TRBV6-3 to TRBJ2-3, with 9 bases identical to TRBD1. CDR3 length: 17 residues. Trimming took 4 bases from V and 3 from J; bases not matched to a gene: 11. Germline CDR1 is MNHEY and CDR2 is SVGEGT. The CDR3 spells CASSFPLDRGGTDTQYF. DNA of the CDR3: TGTGCCAGCAGTTTCCCCTTGGACAGGGGAGGAACAGATACGCAGTATTTT.

The chain is built from TRBV18 and TRBJ2-3, with D tentatively TRBD2 (5 bases). V was shortened by 2 bases and J by 4 bases, with 16 bases between the two germline ends. Germline V gives CDR1 KGHSH, CDR2 LQKENI. This CDR3 region has 16 residues. Written as DNA, the CDR3 is TGTGCCAGCTCACCAATTCTGAGCGGAGAAGCAGATACGCAGTATTTT. Translated: CASSPILSGEADTQYF.

The V and J genes are TRBV15 and TRBJ2-2; 7 bases agree with TRBD1. CDR3 length: 17 residues. Germline V gives CDR1 LNHNV, CDR2 YYDKDF (reference sequence). Trimming removed 0 bases from V and 6 bases from J; junction bases left unmatched: 10. The CDR3 nucleotides are TGTGCCACCAGCAGAGATAGGGTCGACAGGGTTTCCGGGGAGCTGTTTTTT. It translates to CATSRDRVDRVSGELFF.

This clonotype was seen ten or more times. The genes are TRBV2 and TRBJ1-1; D is perhaps TRBD1 (6 bases). Per the germline V gene, CDR1 is SNHLY and CDR2 is FYNNEI. The CDR3 extends over 13 amino acids. Deletions cut 6 bases from V and 1 base from J, with 9 bases between. CDR3 coding DNA: TGTGCCAGCAGAAGACAGGAGAACACTGAAGCTTTCTTT. It specifies CASRRQENTEAFF.

This chain links TRBV11-2 with TRBJ2-1, with TRBD2 identical over 10 bases. V gave up 0 bases and J gave up 2 bases; unmatched junction bases: 10. There are 19 residues in the CDR3. Germline assignment: CDR1 SGHAT and CDR2 FQNNGV. As DNA, the CDR3 is TGTGCCAGCAGCTTAGATGGAAATAGCGGGAGGTCAACCTACAATGAGCAGTTCTTC. This encodes CASSLDGNSGRSTYNEQFF.

The chain is built from TRBV6-1 and TRBJ2-4; D could derive from TRBD1 or TRBD2 (5 bases each). CDR1 and CDR2 from the germline V gene are MNHNS and SASEGT. This CDR3 comprises 14 residues. The V and J ends lost 4 bases and 6 bases respectively, with 13 bases between them. In DNA, the CDR3 is TGTGCCAGCAGTGCCACTAGAGGGGTAAACATTCAGTACTTC. This translates into CASSATRGVNIQYF.

At least ten counts were recorded for this clonotype. This chain connects TRBV5-1 to TRBJ1-1; D ambiguous. This CDR3 is 14 amino acids long. Germline V lookup: CDR1 SGHRS, CDR2 YFSETQ. The V and J ends lost 3 bases and 0 bases respectively, with 9 bases between them. CDR3 in amino acids: CASSSGVMNTEAFF. For the CDR3, the DNA is TGCGCCAGCAGCTCCGGGGTAATGAACACTGAAGCTTTCTTT.

This clonotype was detected many times. The chain employs TRBV28 and TRBJ2-6; D gene unclear. V was shortened by 2 bases and J by 0 bases, with 5 bases between the two germline ends. Germline-derived CDR1 and CDR2 are MDHEN and SYDVKM. This CDR3 contains 15 residues. For the CDR3, the DNA is TGTGCCAGCAGTTTAAGACTCTCTGGGGCCAACGTCCTGACTTTC. Protein: CASSLRLSGANVLTF.

This clonotype was seen a few times. The chain joins TRBV7-2 to TRBJ2-7, with unresolved D. V was shortened by 2 bases and J by 6 bases, with 14 bases between the two germline ends. In germline, CDR1 is SGHTA, CDR2 FQGNSA. The CDR3 length is 14 residues. The CDR3 sequence is CASSLRSQKGEQYF. The DNA of the CDR3 is TGTGCCAGCAGCTTAAGGTCCCAAAAGGGCGAGCAGTACTTC.

This clonotype was observed a few times. The gene calls are TRBV7-2 and TRBJ2-1; TRBD1 matches 7 bases. V dropped 4 bases and J dropped 1; count of bases not matched to a gene: 4. The CDR3 is 15 amino acids. Germline CDR1 SGHTA, CDR2 FQGNSA. The CDR3, as DNA: TGTGCCAGCAGCTCCCGGGACAGATCCTACAATGAGCAGTTCTTC. Translated, it gives CASSSRDRSYNEQFF.

This clonotype has ten or more counts. V gene TRBV12-3 or TRBV12-4 combines with J gene TRBJ1-5; 7 nucleotides align to TRBD1. CDR3 size: 14 residues. V trimming: 3 bases; J trimming: 7 bases; junction bases outside the gene matches: 6. CDR3 region: CASSLTGIRQPQHF. The CDR3 DNA reads TGTGCCAGCAGTTTGACAGGGATTAGGCAGCCCCAGCATTTT.

This clonotype was picked up a small number of times. The chain is built from TRBV5-1 and TRBJ2-7; weak D call: TRBD2 (6 bases). Deletions cut 6 bases from V and 5 bases from J, with 15 bases between. In germline, CDR1 is SGHRS, CDR2 YFSETQ. The CDR3 length is 13 residues. CDR3 sequence reads: CASKNVGSDEQYF. The CDR3 coding sequence is TGCGCCAGCAAAAACGTCGGGAGTGACGAGCAGTACTTC. Using reference TRBV5-1 and TRBJ2-7 for the parts outside the CDR3, the full variable domain is KAGVTQTPRYLIKTRGQQVTLSCSPISGHRSVSWYQQTPGQGLQFLFEYFSETQRNKGNFPGRFSGRQFSNSRSEMNVSTLELGDSALYLCASKNVGSDEQYFGPGTRLTVT.

V gene TRBV7-9 combines with J gene TRBJ2-2, with 7 bases aligning to TRBD1. V shed 4 bases, J shed 5 bases, and the junction held 7 bases outside the gene matches. The CDR3 contains 15 residues. Germline V lookup: CDR1 SEHNR, CDR2 FQNEAQ (reference sequence). Here the CDR3 DNA reads TGTGCCAGCAGCTCATCACAGGGGTGGACCGGGGAGCTGTTTTTT. As protein: CASSSSQGWTGELFF.

A few counts support this clonotype. This chain connects TRBV28 to TRBJ2-5; possibly TRBD1 for D (6 bases). The CDR3 is 16 residues long. The germline V gene encodes CDR1 MDHEN and CDR2 SYDVKM. The V end was cut by 4 bases, the J end by 5 bases, with 20 bases between. The CDR3 DNA is TGTGCCAGCAGTTCTCTCCAGGGGAATTCCAGGGAGACCCAGTACTTC. This translates into CASSSLQGNSRETQYF.